This TCR beta chain is drawn from a study of cytomegalovirus exposure and HLA in healthy donors. Germline values: CDR1 MNHEY, CDR2 SVGAGI. V dropped 8 bases and J dropped 0 bases, with 11 bases sitting between them. The CDR3 loop spans 14 amino acids. Despite likely unrecorded immune exposures, the donors were nominally healthy at the time of sampling. The PCR ran on 60 Vbeta and 13 Jbeta primers. Only in-frame clones appear in the TCRdb table, and some are missing; sequencing was by immunoSEQ multiplex PCR. Of roughly 130,000 clones in the sample, 80% were seen once. The J gene is TRBJ2-4, the V gene TRBV6-5; D not resolved. This receptor was obtained from a male donor in good health and CMV-seropositive. Material for sequencing was PBMCs. CDR3 sequence reads: CASGAALAKNIQYF. For the CDR3, the DNA is TGTGCCAGCGGCGCGGCCCTAGCCAAAAACATTCAGTACTTC.